This paragraph reports one T cell receptor (beta chain). Its antigen has not been determined. Base quality data are lacking; no much larger clone is found one base away. These data belong to a study of T cell responses to AZD1222 COVID-19 vaccine (dated by TCRdb to the early 2020s). Notes on the research overall: AZD1222 recipients whose second dose came at about 4 weeks and those whose second dose came at about 12 weeks were combined into one group, since spike-specific TCR depth and breadth did not differ between the two schedules. A total of about 230 trial participants underwent TCR sequencing, of whom about 210 received two doses of AZD1222 and 26 received two doses of the MenACWY control vaccine. Trial participants were enrolled by age into subgroups of 18-55, 56-69 and 70-plus years, and 148, 28 and 57 TCR-sequenced participants, respectively, were included in these subgroups. Broader findings and caveats from the paper: Epitopes outside the regions mutated in the B.1.351 and B.1.1.7 variants were reportedly recognized by nearly half of the unique spike-specific TCRs. The 56-69-year group was small, and its depth increase did not reach significance, likely because of low power. Only a handful of AZD1222 recipients were SARS-CoV-2 seropositive at baseline, limiting conclusions about previously exposed vaccinees. Spike-specific TCR breadth and depth rose significantly after two AZD1222 doses compared with day 0 and with MenACWY recipients. Most participants were white British and females outnumbered males, and the authors suggested that clonal diversity may have been underestimated. No day 14 peak-response samples were available, so repertoires were characterized only after the peak T cell response. Vaccine-associated CD4 TCRs spanned the whole spike protein, with dominant responses in regions 160-218 and 743-854.

The CDR3 regions of human TCRbeta chains were subjected to immunosequencing. Per the original workflow: Repertoire TCRs were checked for matches against a reference library of SARS-CoV-2-specific TCRs that had been generated using the MIRA antigen-specificity platform. Breadth was defined as the fraction of unique TCRs that were SARS-CoV-2-associated. Depth was defined as the fraction of total T cells that were SARS-CoV-2-associated. Using the MIRA data, every spike-specific TCR was mapped to the spike region that the TCR reacted to and assigned to either a CD4 or a CD8 class. Log10-transformed breadth and depth values were compared by one-way ANOVA with Sidak's multiple comparisons tests. TCRdb obtained this table from immuneACCESS and retained in-frame rearrangements with V and J assigned. These tables miss some clones; where compared with another copy, unresolved V genes account for less than half of the shortfall, and the remainder is unexplained. D and trimming come from the DNA, and the V and J calls and clone size come from that table. The sample table records over 90,000 clones; about 90% of these occur just once. The biggest ten clones account for 20% of the sample.

V is cut by 0 bases and J by 0 bases, and the space between the germline ends is 9 bases. The germline V gene provides CDR1 SGHRS and CDR2 YFSETQ. Inclusive of the bounding cysteine and phenylalanine, the CDR3 is 15 residues long. Only the CDR3 portion is preserved as DNA: 45 bases, with reading frame beginning at the first base. Sample time point, as interpreted from the label and publication: baseline before first vaccination. The vaccinee samples were drawn from two UK trials, COV001 and COV002, one of which was a single-blind randomized controlled phase 2/3 trial testing AZD1222 (ChAdOx1 nCoV-19) in healthy adults. For TCRbeta chain sequencing, PBMC samples were collected from trial participants at day 0 and at day 28 after the second dose.

The sample in question was peripheral blood, obtained on day 0 of AZD1222 vaccination. This TCR derives from an adult in good health. This chain joins TRBV5-1 to TRBJ1-1, with the D segment identity uncertain. This receptor carries the CDR3 CASSLGSELNTEAFF. The nucleotides read TGCGCCAGCAGCTTGGGGAGTGAACTGAACACTGAAGCTTTCTTT.